The 19 T cell receptor beta chains below come from one sample, sequenced in a study of identical twins. From the 5' RACE reads, TCRdb called clonotypes with MiXCR, one entry per CDR3 protein. The sample records 17,000 or so distinct CDR3 sequences, nearly 70% being singletons. Sequenced sample: memory (CD45RO+) T cells sorted from blood. The receptors stem from a woman younger than 30 in good health. This table probably holds off-target reads from a library built for another chain.

V is TRBV11-1 and J is TRBJ2-7; D unclear. V was shortened by 0 bases and J by 5 bases, with 14 bases between the two germline ends. CDR1 is SGHAT and CDR2 is FQDESV in the germline V gene (reference sequence). The length of the CDR3 is 15 residues. The CDR3 loop reads CASSLALPGRNEQYF. For the CDR3, the DNA is TGTGCCAGCAGCTTAGCGCTGCCAGGTCGGAACGAGCAGTACTTC.

This chain links TRBV29-1 with TRBJ2-1; 10 bases line up with TRBD2. This CDR3 has 16 residues. The germline V gene has CDR1 SQVTM and CDR2 ANQGSEA. The V segment lost 2 bases and the J segment 8 bases; nucleotides outside the gene matches: 12. CDR3 loop: CSVEPGKASGRHEQFF. CDR3 bases: TGCAGCGTTGAACCTGGAAAGGCTAGCGGGAGACATGAGCAGTTCTTC.

The chain has TRBV13 and TRBJ2-1, with D maybe TRBD1 (5 bases). Between the trimmed V and J ends, which lost 0 bases and 2 bases, there was a span of 14 bases. CDR3 length: 17 amino acids. CDR1 is PRHDT, CDR2 FYEKMQ, per germline (reference sequence). This chain's CDR3 is CASSLGGKGLTYNEQFF. The CDR3 bases are TGTGCCAGCAGCTTAGGCGGCAAGGGGTTGACCTACAATGAGCAGTTCTTC.

The rearrangement joins TRBV7-3 to TRBJ2-7; possible D gene TRBD2, 6 bases. Trimming removed 5 bases at V and 6 bases at J, with 14 bases between. Germline lookup yields CDR1 SGHTA and CDR2 FQGTGA. The CDR3 runs to 13 residues. DNA for the CDR3: TGTGCCAGCAGCCGGGGACTTGAGGCCGAGCAGTACTTC. It yields the protein CASSRGLEAEQYF.

This sequence joins TRBV29-1 and TRBJ2-3, with TRBD1 as a possible D gene (6 bases). Deletions cut 3 bases from V and 3 bases from J, with 13 bases between. The CDR3 is made up of 14 amino acids. Germline values: CDR1 SQVTM, CDR2 ANQGSEA. The CDR3 protein is CSVDRGEGTDTQYF. DNA of the CDR3: TGCAGCGTTGACAGGGGCGAGGGGACAGATACGCAGTATTTT.

V gene TRBV5-1 combines with J gene TRBJ2-4, with D possibly being TRBD1 or TRBD2 (5 bases each). V was shortened by 2 bases and J by 7 bases, with 16 bases between the two germline ends. Germline-derived CDR1 and CDR2 are SGHRS and YFSETQ. The CDR3 totals 15 residues. DNA for the CDR3: TGCGCCAGCAGCTTCGAGGGGACGGGGCATAACATTCAGTACTTC. The encoded protein is CASSFEGTGHNIQYF.

V usage is TRBV11-2 and J usage is TRBJ2-5; D is uncertain. CDR3 size: 13 residues. Trimming took off 1 base at V and 3 bases at J, with 6 bases between the two ends. CDR1 is SGHAT, CDR2 FQNNGV, per germline. CDR3 loop: CASSLGLKETQYF. In DNA, the CDR3 is TGTGCCAGCAGCTTAGGCCTAAAAGAGACCCAGTACTTC.

This chain links TRBV11-2 with TRBJ2-1, with D unclear. This CDR3 has 12 amino acids. From germline, CDR1 is SGHAT and CDR2 FQNNGV. The V end was cut by 0 bases, the J end by 6 bases, with 3 bases between. CDR3 coding DNA: TGTGCCAGCAGCTTAGACTCCAATGAGCAGTTCTTC. Translating it yields CASSLDSNEQFF.

In its sample, this clonotype was seen a few times. V usage is TRBV2 and J usage is TRBJ2-1; no definite D call. Trimming left V 6 bases short and J 1 base short, with 13 bases between. The CDR3 consists of 15 residues. Germline values: CDR1 SNHLY, CDR2 FYNNEI. CDR3 sequence reads: CASSVQGNSYNEQFF. DNA of the CDR3: TGTGCCAGCAGCGTACAAGGCAATTCCTACAATGAGCAGTTCTTC.

The rearrangement links TRBV19 to TRBJ2-7, with 7 bases identical to TRBD2. J was trimmed by 2 bases and V by 7 bases; bases with no gene match: 11. Germline CDR1 and CDR2: LNHDA and SQIVND (reference sequence). The CDR3 covers 15 residues. The chain's CDR3 is CASKSTGTTTYEQYF. CDR3 bases: TGTGCCAGTAAGTCAACCGGGACTACCACCTACGAGCAGTACTTC.

This clonotype was seen more than once but under ten times. The chain has TRBV12-3 or TRBV12-4 and TRBJ1-2; D remains unclear. This CDR3 region has 14 residues. The ends were cut back, 8 bases at V and 1 base at J, with 14 bases in the middle. The CDR3 sequence is CASLPTWGNYGYTF. The CDR3 DNA follows: TGTGCCAGCCTCCCCACGTGGGGTAACTATGGCTACACCTTC.

CDR3: CASSFAKVLGEQFF. The CDR3 DNA sequence: TGTGCCAGCAGCTTTGCAAAGGTACTCGGTGAGCAGTTCTTC. The rearrangement links TRBV7-2 to TRBJ2-1; no reliable D call. There are 14 residues in the CDR3. The V gene lost 3 bases and the J gene lost 9 bases, with 15 bases spanning the gap. Germline values: CDR1 SGHTA, CDR2 FQGNSA.

The rearrangement joins TRBV6-2 or TRBV6-3 to TRBJ2-1; TRBD1 might be the D (5 bases). Germline-derived CDR1 and CDR2 are MNHEY and SVGEGT. This CDR3 comprises 13 residues. Trimming cost V 4 bases and J 5 bases, with 9 bases left between them. Written as DNA, the CDR3 is TGTGCCAGCAGTTTAGACAGAAACAATGAGCAGTTCTTC. Its protein is CASSLDRNNEQFF.

The V gene is TRBV7-9, the J gene TRBJ1-5; D remains unclear. The CDR3 length is 12 residues. V lost 4 bases and J 4 bases, leaving 5 bases between the germline ends. Germline V gives CDR1 SEHNR, CDR2 FQNEAQ (reference sequence). CDR3: CASSSNNQPQHF. The CDR3 DNA reads TGTGCCAGCAGCTCAAATAATCAGCCCCAGCATTTT.

This clonotype occurred a few times. The chain is built from TRBV5-6 and TRBJ2-1; tentatively, D is TRBD2 (6 bases). Trimming removed 4 bases at V and 7 bases at J, with 15 bases between. CDR1 is SGHDT, CDR2 YYEEEE, per germline. This CDR3 has 14 amino acids. CDR3 in amino acids: CASSPGLWSNEQFF. The CDR3 nucleotides are TGTGCCAGCAGCCCGGGACTGTGGAGTAATGAGCAGTTCTTC.

This chain connects TRBV2 to TRBJ2-7; D not certain. Per the germline V gene, CDR1 is SNHLY and CDR2 is FYNNEI. The V end was cut by 7 bases, the J end by 2 bases, with 15 bases between. This CDR3 has 14 residues. DNA for the CDR3: TGTGCCAGCAAAGCCAGTCCTGTAACCTACGAGCAGTACTTC. Translation gives CASKASPVTYEQYF.

CDR3 sequence: CASSPAAEYGNEQFF. CDR3 nucleotides: TGTGCCAGCAGCCCCGCCGCGGAGTACGGCAATGAGCAGTTCTTC. The chain employs TRBV6-5 and TRBJ2-1; no reliable D call. The CDR3 runs 15 residues. Germline CDR1 is MNHEY and CDR2 is SVGAGI. V gave up 6 bases and J gave up 6 bases, with 18 bases separating them.

This clonotype has just a few counts. The chain has TRBV15 and TRBJ1-5; D not resolved. CDR1 is LNHNV and CDR2 is YYDKDF in the germline V gene (reference sequence). CDR3 length equals 8 residues. The CDR3 sequence: CSNQPQHF. The CDR3 DNA reads TGTAGCAATCAGCCCCAGCATTTT.

The chain links TRBV2 to TRBJ2-5; D gene uncertain. Germline values: CDR1 SNHLY, CDR2 FYNNEI. Trimming left V 5 bases short and J 5 bases short, with 15 bases between. The CDR3 consists of 14 residues. The CDR3 nucleotides are TGTGCCAGCAGTTTGACCGTTCTGGGGGAGACCCAGTACTTC. Encoded protein: CASSLTVLGETQYF.